These T cell receptor beta chains were read from a single sample in a study of technical replicates of blood from several donors. Measured with immunoSEQ multiplex PCR; TCRdb has only the in-frame clones, and not every one. The table lists fewer than 90,000 clones, 93% of them singletons. Sequencing used T cells isolated from PBMCs. Receptor source: a human donor in good health. Both conserved end residues are part of each CDR3. The order of the fields is J gene, V gene, clone size, D gene, CDR3 protein, CDR3 DNA. The D gene is left open where the match is weak. Only some rows state a clone size, as once, few, many or a class for expanded clones.

j_gene: TRBJ2-3
v_gene: TRBV19
abundance: NA
d_gene: NA
CDR3aa: CASSKGNRADTQYF
CDR3nt: TGTGCCAGTAGTAAGGGGAACCGAGCAGATACGCAGTATTTT

j_gene: TRBJ1-3
v_gene: TRBV18
abundance: NA
d_gene: NA
CDR3aa: CASSPTAGNTIYF
CDR3nt: TGTGCCAGCTCACCCACGGCTGGAAACACCATATATTTT

j_gene: TRBJ2-2
v_gene: TRBV27
abundance: NA
d_gene: TRBD1
CDR3aa: CASSDRGAGELFF
CDR3nt: TGTGCCAGCAGCGACAGGGGGGCCGGGGAGCTGTTTTTT

j_gene: TRBJ1-1
v_gene: TRBV7-9
abundance: once
d_gene: NA
CDR3aa: CASSFSQGTEAFF
CDR3nt: TGTGCCAGCAGCTTTTCCCAGGGCACTGAAGCTTTCTTT

j_gene: TRBJ2-7
v_gene: TRBV9
abundance: NA
d_gene: NA
CDR3aa: CASSVQGVPYEQYF
CDR3nt: TGTGCCAGCAGCGTCCAGGGTGTCCCCTACGAGCAGTACTTC

j_gene: TRBJ1-5
v_gene: TRBV30
abundance: few
d_gene: NA
CDR3aa: CAWTKGALGPNQPQHF
CDR3nt: TGTGCCTGGACTAAAGGGGCCTTGGGTCCTAATCAGCCCCAGCATTTT

j_gene: TRBJ2-7
v_gene: TRBV10-1
abundance: once
d_gene: TRBD2
CDR3aa: CASSSGSRALYEQYF
CDR3nt: TGCGCCAGCAGTAGCGGGAGTAGGGCACTCTACGAGCAGTACTTC

j_gene: TRBJ1-4
v_gene: TRBV7-9
abundance: NA
d_gene: NA
CDR3aa: CASRGPGPGVEKLFF
CDR3nt: TGTGCCAGCAGGGGGCCGGGACCAGGGGTTGAAAAACTGTTTTTT

j_gene: TRBJ1-5
v_gene: TRBV4-1
abundance: NA
d_gene: NA
CDR3aa: CASTSSEGNQPQHF
CDR3nt: TGCGCCAGCACCAGTTCAGAGGGCAATCAGCCCCAGCATTTT

j_gene: TRBJ1-2
v_gene: TRBV10-3
abundance: NA
d_gene: TRBD1
CDR3aa: CAISDRDRGGYTF
CDR3nt: TGTGCCATCAGTGACCGGGACAGGGGTGGCTACACCTTC

j_gene: TRBJ1-4
v_gene: TRBV11-2
abundance: NA
d_gene: NA
CDR3aa: CASSLVFSRQPREEKLFF
CDR3nt: TGTGCCAGCAGCTTAGTGTTTTCCCGCCAGCCAAGGGAGGAAAAACTGTTTTTT

j_gene: TRBJ2-7
v_gene: TRBV2
abundance: NA
d_gene: TRBD1
CDR3aa: CASSARTGASYEQYF
CDR3nt: TGTGCCAGCAGTGCAAGGACAGGGGCCTCCTACGAGCAGTACTTC

j_gene: TRBJ1-2
v_gene: TRBV7-2
abundance: NA
d_gene: NA
CDR3aa: CATSGRGLSGYTF
CDR3nt: TGTGCCACCTCTGGGAGGGGACTTAGTGGCTACACCTTC

j_gene: TRBJ2-1
v_gene: TRBV29-1
abundance: NA
d_gene: TRBD2
CDR3aa: CSVEGAGGYYEQFF
CDR3nt: TGCAGCGTTGAAGGTGCGGGGGGTTATTATGAGCAGTTCTTC

j_gene: TRBJ1-1
v_gene: TRBV30
abundance: NA
d_gene: NA
CDR3aa: CAWFTGGLVTEAFF
CDR3nt: TGTGCCTGGTTTACCGGGGGGTTGGTCACTGAAGCTTTCTTT

j_gene: TRBJ2-7
v_gene: TRBV4-1
abundance: NA
d_gene: NA
CDR3aa: CASAEDRNLYEQYF
CDR3nt: TGCGCCAGCGCCGAGGACAGAAACCTCTACGAGCAGTACTTC

j_gene: TRBJ1-1
v_gene: TRBV9
abundance: NA
d_gene: NA
CDR3aa: CASSPRGGNTEAFF
CDR3nt: TGTGCCAGCAGCCCCCGGGGGGGGAACACTGAAGCTTTCTTT

j_gene: TRBJ2-6
v_gene: TRBV11-3
abundance: NA
d_gene: TRBD1
CDR3aa: CASSLFGTGSFSGANVLTF
CDR3nt: TGTGCCAGCAGCTTATTTGGGACAGGGAGCTTCTCTGGGGCCAACGTCCTGACTTTC

j_gene: TRBJ2-7
v_gene: TRBV6-1
abundance: NA
d_gene: NA
CDR3aa: CASIKGGEQYF
CDR3nt: TGTGCCAGCATCAAGGGGGGGGAGCAGTACTTC

j_gene: TRBJ2-1
v_gene: TRBV29-1
abundance: NA
d_gene: NA
CDR3aa: CSVQGTTGSYNEQFF
CDR3nt: TGCAGCGTTCAAGGGACAACCGGCTCCTACAATGAGCAGTTCTTC

j_gene: TRBJ1-6
v_gene: TRBV11-3
abundance: NA
d_gene: TRBD1
CDR3aa: CASSVLPGTEYNSPLHF
CDR3nt: TGTGCCAGCAGCGTACTACCCGGGACAGAGTATAATTCACCCCTCCACTTT

j_gene: TRBJ1-5
v_gene: TRBV4-1
abundance: few
d_gene: NA
CDR3aa: CASSQEKLDQPQHF
CDR3nt: TGCGCCAGCAGCCAAGAAAAGCTCGATCAGCCCCAGCATTTT

j_gene: TRBJ1-3
v_gene: TRBV9
abundance: NA
d_gene: NA
CDR3aa: CASSVVGASGNTIYF
CDR3nt: TGTGCCAGCAGCGTAGTGGGGGCATCGGGAAACACCATATATTTT

j_gene: TRBJ2-7
v_gene: TRBV5-4
abundance: NA
d_gene: TRBD1
CDR3aa: CASSGGQGNYEQYF
CDR3nt: TGTGCCAGCAGCGGGGGACAGGGGAACTACGAGCAGTACTTC

j_gene: TRBJ2-3
v_gene: TRBV18
abundance: NA
d_gene: NA
CDR3aa: CASSLMQGTDTQYF
CDR3nt: TGTGCCAGCTCATTAATGCAGGGAACAGATACGCAGTATTTT

j_gene: TRBJ2-7
v_gene: TRBV30
abundance: NA
d_gene: NA
CDR3aa: CAWSSGTLYEQYF
CDR3nt: TGTGCCTGGAGTTCCGGGACACTCTACGAGCAGTACTTC

j_gene: TRBJ2-2
v_gene: TRBV5-1
abundance: NA
d_gene: TRBD1
CDR3aa: CASSSGQPAGELFF
CDR3nt: TGCGCCAGCAGCTCGGGACAGCCGGCCGGGGAGCTGTTTTTT

j_gene: TRBJ2-7
v_gene: TRBV4-2
abundance: NA
d_gene: NA
CDR3aa: CASSQDRRQSYEQYF
CDR3nt: TGTGCCAGCAGCCAAGATCGAAGACAGAGCTACGAGCAGTACTTC

j_gene: TRBJ2-1
v_gene: TRBV13
abundance: NA
d_gene: TRBD1
CDR3aa: CASTTDDRVSYNEQFF
CDR3nt: TGTGCCAGCACCACGGACGACAGGGTCTCCTACAATGAGCAGTTCTTC

j_gene: TRBJ2-1
v_gene: TRBV11-2
abundance: NA
d_gene: NA
CDR3aa: CASSPSVGGSYNEQFF
CDR3nt: TGTGCCAGCAGCCCGTCCGTGGGGGGCTCCTACAATGAGCAGTTCTTC

j_gene: TRBJ2-2
v_gene: TRBV6-1
abundance: once
d_gene: NA
CDR3aa: CASSEVGSEFTGELFF
CDR3nt: TGTGCCAGCAGTGAAGTGGGCAGTGAATTCACCGGGGAGCTGTTTTTT

j_gene: TRBJ1-2
v_gene: TRBV4-1
abundance: medium-sized
d_gene: NA
CDR3aa: CASSQDRDYGYTF
CDR3nt: TGCGCCAGCAGCCAAGATCGTGACTATGGCTACACCTTC

j_gene: TRBJ2-7
v_gene: TRBV6-1
abundance: NA
d_gene: TRBD1
CDR3aa: CASSEALRGQGLSYEQYF
CDR3nt: TGTGCCAGCAGTGAAGCGCTTCGTGGACAGGGTCTCTCCTACGAGCAGTACTTC

j_gene: TRBJ1-2
v_gene: TRBV30
abundance: NA
d_gene: TRBD1
CDR3aa: CAWIRQGVVFARYGYTF
CDR3nt: TGTGCCTGGATACGGCAGGGGGTAGTATTTGCGCGGTATGGCTACACCTTC

j_gene: TRBJ2-3
v_gene: TRBV28
abundance: NA
d_gene: TRBD1
CDR3aa: CASSFIRRDRNMFRTDTQYF
CDR3nt: TGTGCCAGCAGTTTCATAAGAAGGGACAGGAACATGTTTCGCACAGATACGCAGTATTTT

j_gene: TRBJ1-2
v_gene: TRBV14
abundance: NA
d_gene: NA
CDR3aa: CASSPWSPNYGGYTF
CDR3nt: TGTGCCAGCAGCCCCTGGAGTCCTAACTATGGTGGCTACACCTTC

j_gene: TRBJ2-7
v_gene: TRBV5-1
abundance: NA
d_gene: NA
CDR3aa: CASSLVGRGDEQYF
CDR3nt: TGCGCCAGCAGCTTGGTAGGCAGGGGGGACGAGCAGTACTTC

j_gene: TRBJ2-7
v_gene: TRBV27
abundance: NA
d_gene: NA
CDR3aa: CASSLGADPYEQYF
CDR3nt: TGTGCCAGCAGCCTCGGAGCGGACCCTTACGAGCAGTACTTC

j_gene: TRBJ2-2
v_gene: TRBV10-1
abundance: NA
d_gene: NA
CDR3aa: CASRQGANTGELFF
CDR3nt: TGCGCCAGCAGACAGGGAGCGAACACCGGGGAGCTGTTTTTT

j_gene: TRBJ1-1
v_gene: TRBV5-5
abundance: NA
d_gene: NA
CDR3aa: CASSLGGGLTRNTEAFF
CDR3nt: TGTGCCAGCAGCTTGGGTGGGGGACTCACGAGGAACACTGAAGCTTTCTTT

j_gene: TRBJ2-1
v_gene: TRBV27
abundance: NA
d_gene: NA
CDR3aa: CASSLSGLLIYNEQFF
CDR3nt: TGTGCCAGCAGTTTATCTGGGCTCTTGATCTACAATGAGCAGTTCTTC

j_gene: TRBJ2-3
v_gene: TRBV5-4
abundance: NA
d_gene: TRBD2
CDR3aa: CASSSGTSGTDTQYF
CDR3nt: TGTGCCAGCAGCTCCGGGACTAGCGGGACAGATACGCAGTATTTT

j_gene: TRBJ2-2
v_gene: TRBV20-1
abundance: NA
d_gene: NA
CDR3aa: CSARRSGELFF
CDR3nt: TGCAGTGCTAGGCGGAGCGGGGAGCTGTTTTTT